This T cell receptor (beta chain) was captured by sequencing in a study of shared clonotypes between healthy human individuals. Assay used: immunoSEQ multiplex PCR; TCRdb lists only in-frame clones, some missing. In the table there are 600,000 to 750,000 clones, less than 95% of which are singletons. CD8 memory comprised CD45RO+ plus CCR7-negative CD45RA+ TemRA cells. In the case of this clone: No antigen is known for it.

General observations from the study: The naive CD4 repertoires of several donors were compared, and roughly 5% of clonotypes were shared. Having only a few donors restricted how much genetic and exposure-history diversity was captured.

The source is a man aged 18 to 30 in good health. Some clones in this sample may be carry-over from other donors' samples. Material: memory CD8+ T cells from PBMCs. The subset was: CD45RO+ cells pooled with CCR7-negative TemRA cells.

Written as DNA, the CDR3 is TGTGCCTGGCGGGCCGCGGACGAGCAGTACTTC. It specifies CAWRAADEQYF. The chain links TRBV30 to TRBJ2-7; D gene uncertain. Germline lookup yields CDR1 GTSNPN and CDR2 SVGIG (reference sequence). The CDR3 totals 11 residues. V lost 5 bases and J lost 5, with 10 bases in between.